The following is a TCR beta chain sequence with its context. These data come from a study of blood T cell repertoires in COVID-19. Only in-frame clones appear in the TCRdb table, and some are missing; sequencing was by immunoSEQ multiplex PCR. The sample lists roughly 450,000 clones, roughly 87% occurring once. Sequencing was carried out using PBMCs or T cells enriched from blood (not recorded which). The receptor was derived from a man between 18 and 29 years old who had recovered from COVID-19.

CDR3: CASSSKGLAKTQYF. CDR3 nucleotides: TGTGCCAGCAGCTCAAAGGGACTAGCCAAGACCCAGTACTTC. The chain links TRBV7-8 to TRBJ2-5; 9 bases match TRBD2. CDR1 is SGHVS and CDR2 is FQNEAQ in the germline V gene. This CDR3 spans 14 amino acids. Germline trimming cut 4 bases from V and 6 bases from J; bases unmatched to any gene: 6.